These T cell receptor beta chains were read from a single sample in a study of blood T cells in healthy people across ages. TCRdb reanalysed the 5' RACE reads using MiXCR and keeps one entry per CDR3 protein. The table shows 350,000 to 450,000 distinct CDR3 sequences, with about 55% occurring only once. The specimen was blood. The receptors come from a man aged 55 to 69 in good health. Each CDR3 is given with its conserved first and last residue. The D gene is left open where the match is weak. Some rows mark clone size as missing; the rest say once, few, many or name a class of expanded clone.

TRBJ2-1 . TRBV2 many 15 TGTGCCAGCAGTGTGGGGGACCTGGGCTCGGATGAGCAGTTCTTC CASSVGDLGSDEQFF
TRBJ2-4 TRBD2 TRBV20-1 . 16 TGCAGTGCGGGCGAGATAGCGGGGGGTTCATGGAAGGAGCAGTACTTC CSAGEIAGGSWKEQYF
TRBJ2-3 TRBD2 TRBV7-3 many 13 TGTGCCAGCAGCCAGCGGGAGGGAGATACGCAGTATTTT CASSQREGDTQYF
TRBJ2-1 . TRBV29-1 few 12 TGCAGCGTTGAAGAAGGGCTTGATGAGCAGTTCTTC CSVEEGLDEQFF
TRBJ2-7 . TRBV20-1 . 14 TGCAGTGCTAGAGGAACTGGGTTTTACTACGAGCAGTACTTC CSARGTGFYYEQYF
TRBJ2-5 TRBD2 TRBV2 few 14 TGTGCCAGCAGTGCGGGCGGGAGTATGGAGACCCAGTACTTC CASSAGGSMETQYF
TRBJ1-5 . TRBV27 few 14 TGTGCCAGCAGTCGACCGGGCGGCGATCAGCCCCAGCATTTT CASSRPGGDQPQHF
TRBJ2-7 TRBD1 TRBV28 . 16 TGTGCCAGCAGTTTAAGACAGGGTTTACCGTCCTACGAGCAGTACTTC CASSLRQGLPSYEQYF
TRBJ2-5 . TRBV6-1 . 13 TGTGCCAGCATGAAACAATTGGGAGAGACCCAGTACTTC CASMKQLGETQYF
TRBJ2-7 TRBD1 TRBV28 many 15 TGTGCCAGCGAGGGCGTGGGGGACAGGGGTTACGAGCAGTACTTC CASEGVGDRGYEQYF
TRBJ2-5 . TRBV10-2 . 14 TGCGCCACCAGTAGCGGAGGAGGGCGTGAGACCCAGTACTTC CATSSGGGRETQYF
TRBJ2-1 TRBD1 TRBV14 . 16 TGTGCCAGCAGCCAAGGGACCAGGGGGCTGTACACTGAGCAGTTCTTC CASSQGTRGLYTEQFF
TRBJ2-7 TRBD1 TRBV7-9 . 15 TGTGCCAGCAGCTCGCCCGGGACAGGGCTCTACGAGCAGTACTTC CASSSPGTGLYEQYF
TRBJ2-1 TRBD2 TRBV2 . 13 TGTGCCAGCAGTATAATAGCGGGGAATGAGCAGTTCTTC CASSIIAGNEQFF
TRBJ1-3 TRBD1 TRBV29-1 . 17 TGCAGCGTTGAAGATCGGTGGACAGGGGCAGGTGGAAACACCATATATTTT CSVEDRWTGAGGNTIYF
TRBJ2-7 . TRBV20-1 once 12 TGCAGTGCTAGGAAGAGCGTTGGCGAGCAGTACTTC CSARKSVGEQYF
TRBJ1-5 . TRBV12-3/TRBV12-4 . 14 TGTGCCAGCAGTTTGCAGGTTAGCAATCAGCCCCAGCATTTT CASSLQVSNQPQHF
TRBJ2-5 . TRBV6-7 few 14 TGTGCCAGCACCCACGACAGAAATCAAGAGACCCAGTACTTC CASTHDRNQETQYF
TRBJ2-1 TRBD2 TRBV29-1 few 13 TGCAGCGCCGGACGGGGGGGAGCTTACGAGCAGTTCTTC CSAGRGGAYEQFF
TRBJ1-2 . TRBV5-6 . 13 TGTGCCAGCAGCTTCGGGGAGGTCGATGGCTACACCTTC CASSFGEVDGYTF
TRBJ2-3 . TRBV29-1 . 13 TGCAGCGCTGGGCGGTTCTACACAGATACGCAGTATTTT CSAGRFYTDTQYF
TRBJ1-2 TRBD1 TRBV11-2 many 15 TGTGCCAGCTCACCAAATCCCACAGGGGACTATGGCTACACCTTC CASSPNPTGDYGYTF
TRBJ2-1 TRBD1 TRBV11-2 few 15 TGTGCCAGCACCATGGGGACAGGCGGGTACAATGAGCAGTTCTTC CASTMGTGGYNEQFF
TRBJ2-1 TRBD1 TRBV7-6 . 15 TGTGCCAGCAGCCCCCGTATGGCGACAGGGGATGAGCAGTTCTTC CASSPRMATGDEQFF
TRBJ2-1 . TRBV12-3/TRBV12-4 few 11 TGTGCCAGCAGTTCACGGGGTGAGCAGTTCTTC CASSSRGEQFF
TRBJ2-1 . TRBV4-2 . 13 TGTGCCAGCAGCCAAGAAGGGTACAATGAGCAGTTCTTC CASSQEGYNEQFF
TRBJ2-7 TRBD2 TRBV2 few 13 TGTGCCAGCAGACTAGCGGGCCCCTACGAGCAGTACTTC CASRLAGPYEQYF
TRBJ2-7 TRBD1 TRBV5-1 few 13 TGCGCCAGCAGCGTGGGACAGGCCTACGAGCAGTACTTC CASSVGQAYEQYF
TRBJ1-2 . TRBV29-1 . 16 TGCAGCGTTGAAGATCTACCAGGGCTCTCAAACTATGGCTACACCTTC CSVEDLPGLSNYGYTF
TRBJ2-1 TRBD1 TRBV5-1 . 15 TGCGCCAGCAGCTTCACAGGGGGCGCAGGAAATGAGCAGTTCTTC CASSFTGGAGNEQFF
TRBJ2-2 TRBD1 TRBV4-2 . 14 TGTGCCAGCAGCGGGGACAGGGTTCCCGGGGAGCTGTTTTTT CASSGDRVPGELFF
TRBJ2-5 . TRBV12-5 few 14 TGTGCTAGTGGTTTGTCAGGGAACCAAGAGACCCAGTACTTC CASGLSGNQETQYF
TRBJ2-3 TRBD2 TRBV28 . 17 TGTGCCAGCAGCGCTAGCGGGGGGGCGGACTACACAGATACGCAGTATTTT CASSASGGADYTDTQYF
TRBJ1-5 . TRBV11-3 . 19 TGTGCCAGCAGCTTAGATTGGGAGCAGGGCGAATATTACAATCAGCCCCAGCATTTT CASSLDWEQGEYYNQPQHF
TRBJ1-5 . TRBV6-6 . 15 TGTGCCAGCGGGGGGTCAATAACCGGCAATCAGCCCCAGCATTTT CASGGSITGNQPQHF
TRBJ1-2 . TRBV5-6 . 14 TGTGCCAGCAGCTTTAGCGACAGGAGCTATGGCTACACCTTC CASSFSDRSYGYTF
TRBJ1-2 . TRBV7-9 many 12 TGTGCCAGCAGCGATCAGGGTGGAGGCTACACCTTC CASSDQGGGYTF
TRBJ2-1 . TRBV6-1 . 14 TGTGCCAGCAGCGACGGACCAGGAGGCAATGAGCAGTTCTTC CASSDGPGGNEQFF
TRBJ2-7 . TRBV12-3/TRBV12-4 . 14 TGTGCCAGCAGCCCTGACTCGAGCTCCTACGAGCAGTACTTC CASSPDSSSYEQYF
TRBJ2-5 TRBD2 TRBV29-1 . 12 TGCAGCGGCGCCGGGAGGGCCTGTGAGCAGTACTTC CSGAGRACEQYF
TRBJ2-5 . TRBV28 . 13 TGTGCCAGCAGTTCGGGACACGCGGAGACCCAGTACTTC CASSSGHAETQYF
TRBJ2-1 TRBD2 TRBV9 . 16 TGTGCCAGCAGCGTATCTTCTAGCGGGGGGTTCGGGGAGCAGTTCTTC CASSVSSSGGFGEQFF
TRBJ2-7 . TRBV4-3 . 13 TGCGCCAGCAGCCACGGACAGACCTACGAGCAGTACTTC CASSHGQTYEQYF
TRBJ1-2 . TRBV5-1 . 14 TGCGCCAGCAGCTTGGAAGACGGAGCATATGGCTACACCTTC CASSLEDGAYGYTF
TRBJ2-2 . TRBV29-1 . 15 TGCAGCGTTGTCTCCGCTCGGACTAATGGCGGGGAGCTGTTTTTT CSVVSARTNGGELFF